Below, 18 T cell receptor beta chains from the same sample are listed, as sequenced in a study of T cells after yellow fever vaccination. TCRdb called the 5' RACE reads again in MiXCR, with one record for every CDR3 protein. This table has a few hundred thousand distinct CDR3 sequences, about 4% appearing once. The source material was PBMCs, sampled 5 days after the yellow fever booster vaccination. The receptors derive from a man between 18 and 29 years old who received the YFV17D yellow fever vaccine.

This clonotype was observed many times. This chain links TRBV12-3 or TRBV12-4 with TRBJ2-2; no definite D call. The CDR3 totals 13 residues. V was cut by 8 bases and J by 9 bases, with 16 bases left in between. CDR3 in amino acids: CASGVAHVRELFF. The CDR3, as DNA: TGTGCCAGCGGAGTAGCCCATGTCCGGGAGCTGTTTTTT.

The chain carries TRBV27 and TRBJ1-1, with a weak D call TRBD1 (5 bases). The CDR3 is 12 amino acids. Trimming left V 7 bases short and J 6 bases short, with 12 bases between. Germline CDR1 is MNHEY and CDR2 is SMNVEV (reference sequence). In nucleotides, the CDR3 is TGTGCCAGCACGGGGATGGGGGCTGAAGCTTTCTTT. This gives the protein CASTGMGAEAFF.

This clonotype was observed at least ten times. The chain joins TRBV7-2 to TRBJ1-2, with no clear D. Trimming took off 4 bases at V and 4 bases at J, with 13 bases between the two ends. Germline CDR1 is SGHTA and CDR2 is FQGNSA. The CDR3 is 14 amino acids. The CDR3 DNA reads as TGTGCCAGCAGCTCCGACCCCGGGATCTATGGCTACACCTTC. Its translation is CASSSDPGIYGYTF.

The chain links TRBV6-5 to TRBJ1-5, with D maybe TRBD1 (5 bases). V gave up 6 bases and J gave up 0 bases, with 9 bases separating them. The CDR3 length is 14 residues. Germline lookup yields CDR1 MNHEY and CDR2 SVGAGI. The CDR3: CASSNRYSNQPQHF. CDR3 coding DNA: TGTGCCAGCAGCAACAGGTATAGCAATCAGCCCCAGCATTTT.

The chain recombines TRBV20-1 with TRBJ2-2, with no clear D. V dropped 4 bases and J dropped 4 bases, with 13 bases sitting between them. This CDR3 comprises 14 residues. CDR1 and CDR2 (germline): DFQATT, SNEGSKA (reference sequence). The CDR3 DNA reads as TGCAGTGCTACCCCCTCAGTGGGCACCGGGGAGCTGTTTTTT. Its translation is CSATPSVGTGELFF.

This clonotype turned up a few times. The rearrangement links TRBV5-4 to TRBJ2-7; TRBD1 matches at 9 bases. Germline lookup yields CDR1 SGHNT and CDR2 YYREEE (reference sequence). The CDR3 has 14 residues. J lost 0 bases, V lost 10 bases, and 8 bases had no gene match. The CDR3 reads CAWTGDPSSYEQYV. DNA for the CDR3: TGTGCCTGGACAGGGGACCCGAGCTCCTACGAGCAGTACGTC.

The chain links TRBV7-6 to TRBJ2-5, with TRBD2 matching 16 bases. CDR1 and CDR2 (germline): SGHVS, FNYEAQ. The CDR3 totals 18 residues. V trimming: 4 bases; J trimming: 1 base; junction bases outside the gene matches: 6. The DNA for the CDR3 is TGTGCCAGCAGCTCGGGACTAGCGGGGGGGAAACTCCAAGAGACCCAGTACTTC. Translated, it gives CASSSGLAGGKLQETQYF.

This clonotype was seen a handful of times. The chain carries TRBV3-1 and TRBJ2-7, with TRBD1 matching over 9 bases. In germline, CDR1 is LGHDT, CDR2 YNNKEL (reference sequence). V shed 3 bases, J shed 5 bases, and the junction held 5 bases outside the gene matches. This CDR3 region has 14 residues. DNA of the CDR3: TGTGCCAGCAGCCACCTGGGACAGGGTAACGAGCAGTACTTC. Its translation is CASSHLGQGNEQYF.

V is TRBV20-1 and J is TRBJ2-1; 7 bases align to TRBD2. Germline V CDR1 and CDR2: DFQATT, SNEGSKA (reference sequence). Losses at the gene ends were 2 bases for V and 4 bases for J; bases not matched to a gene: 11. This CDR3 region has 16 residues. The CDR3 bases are TGCAGTGCTAGATGGTCTCAGCGGGGAGCTTACAATGAGCAGTTCTTC. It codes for CSARWSQRGAYNEQFF.

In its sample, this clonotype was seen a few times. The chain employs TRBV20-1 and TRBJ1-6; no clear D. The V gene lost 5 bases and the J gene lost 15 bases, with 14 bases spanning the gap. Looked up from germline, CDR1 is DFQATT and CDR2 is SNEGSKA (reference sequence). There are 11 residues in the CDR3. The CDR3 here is CSAPRGFVLHF. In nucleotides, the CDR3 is TGCAGTGCTCCCCGAGGCTTTGTCCTCCACTTT.

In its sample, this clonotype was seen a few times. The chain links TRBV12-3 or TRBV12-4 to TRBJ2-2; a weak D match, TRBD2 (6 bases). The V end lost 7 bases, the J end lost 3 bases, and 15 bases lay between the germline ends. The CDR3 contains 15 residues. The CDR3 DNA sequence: TGTGCCAGCAAAACCACCGGGAGATACACCGGGGAGCTGTTTTTT. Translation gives CASKTTGRYTGELFF.

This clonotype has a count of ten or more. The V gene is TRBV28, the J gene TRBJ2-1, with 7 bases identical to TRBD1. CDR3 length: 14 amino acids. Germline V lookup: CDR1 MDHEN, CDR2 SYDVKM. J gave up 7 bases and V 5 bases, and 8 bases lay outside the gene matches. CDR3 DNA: TGTGCCAGCAGTACTCACGACAGGGATAATGAGCAGTTCTTC. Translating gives CASSTHDRDNEQFF. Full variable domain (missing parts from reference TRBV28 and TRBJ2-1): DVKVTQSSRYLVKRTGEKVFLECVQDMDHENMFWYRQDPGLGLRLIYFSYDVKMKEKGDIPEGYSVSREKKERFSLILESASTNQTSMYLCASSTHDRDNEQFFGPGTRLTVL.

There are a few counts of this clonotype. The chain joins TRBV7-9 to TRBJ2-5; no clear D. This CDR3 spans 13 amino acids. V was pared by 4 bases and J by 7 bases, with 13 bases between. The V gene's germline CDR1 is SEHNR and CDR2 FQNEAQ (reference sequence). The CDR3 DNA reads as TGTGCCAGCAGCTCCACCCTGTCGGGGACCCAGTACTTC. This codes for CASSSTLSGTQYF.

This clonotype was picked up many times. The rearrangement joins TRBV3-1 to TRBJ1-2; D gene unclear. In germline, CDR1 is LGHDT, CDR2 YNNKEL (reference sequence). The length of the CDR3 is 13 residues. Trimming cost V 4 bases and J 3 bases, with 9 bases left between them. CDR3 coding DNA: TGTGCCAGCAGCCGAGGGCCGGACTATGGCTACACCTTC. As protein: CASSRGPDYGYTF. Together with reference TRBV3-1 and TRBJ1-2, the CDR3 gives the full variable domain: DTAVSQTPKYLVTQMGNDKSIKCEQNLGHDTMYWYKQDSKKFLKIMFSYNNKELIINETVPNRFSPKSPDKAHLNLHINSLELGDSAVYFCASSRGPDYGYTFGSGTRLTVV.

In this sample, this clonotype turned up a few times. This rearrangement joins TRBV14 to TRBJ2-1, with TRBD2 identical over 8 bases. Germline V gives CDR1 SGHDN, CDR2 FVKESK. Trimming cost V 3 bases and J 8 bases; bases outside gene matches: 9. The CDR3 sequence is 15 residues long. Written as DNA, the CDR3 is TGTGCCAGCAGCCAGTTTCCGGGGGGGCAGGATGAGCAGTTCTTC. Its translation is CASSQFPGGQDEQFF.

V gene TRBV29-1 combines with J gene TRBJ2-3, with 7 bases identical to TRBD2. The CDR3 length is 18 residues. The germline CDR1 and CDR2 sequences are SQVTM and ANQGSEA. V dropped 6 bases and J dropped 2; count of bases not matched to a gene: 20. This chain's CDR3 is CSVCGRVDGGLNTDTQYF. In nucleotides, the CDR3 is TGCAGCGTGTGCGGGAGAGTTGACGGGGGACTTAACACAGATACGCAGTATTTT.

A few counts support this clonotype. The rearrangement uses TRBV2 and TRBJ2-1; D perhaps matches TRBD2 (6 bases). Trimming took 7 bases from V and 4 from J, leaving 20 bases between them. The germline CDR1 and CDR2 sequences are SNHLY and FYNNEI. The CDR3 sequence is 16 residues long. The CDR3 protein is CASTLSRDSRYNEQFF. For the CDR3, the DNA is TGTGCCAGCACTCTATCCCGGGACTCTCGTTACAATGAGCAGTTCTTC.

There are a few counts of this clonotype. This CDR3 reads CASSSGEPGQGWYEQYF. The CDR3 nucleotides read TGCGCCAGCAGTTCGGGGGAACCGGGACAGGGGTGGTACGAGCAGTACTTC. The chain carries TRBV5-1 and TRBJ2-7; 10 bases map to TRBD1. The germline gives CDR1 SGHRS, CDR2 YFSETQ. The CDR3 runs 17 residues. Trimming took 5 bases from V and 4 from J; bases not matched to a gene: 15. Drawing the rest from reference TRBV5-1 and TRBJ2-7, the complete variable domain is KAGVTQTPRYLIKTRGQQVTLSCSPISGHRSVSWYQQTPGQGLQFLFEYFSETQRNKGNFPGRFSGRQFSNSRSEMNVSTLELGDSALYLCASSSGEPGQGWYEQYFGPGTRLTVT.